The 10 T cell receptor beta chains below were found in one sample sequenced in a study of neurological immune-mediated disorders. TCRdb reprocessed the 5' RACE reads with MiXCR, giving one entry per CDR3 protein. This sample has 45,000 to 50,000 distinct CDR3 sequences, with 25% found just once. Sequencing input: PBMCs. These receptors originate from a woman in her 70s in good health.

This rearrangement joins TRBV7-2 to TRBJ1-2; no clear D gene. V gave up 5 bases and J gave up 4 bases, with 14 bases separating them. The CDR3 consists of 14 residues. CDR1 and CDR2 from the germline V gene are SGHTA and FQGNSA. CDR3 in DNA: TGTGCCAGCAGCCCAAGACTGCTCTCCTATGGCTACACCTTC. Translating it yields CASSPRLLSYGYTF.

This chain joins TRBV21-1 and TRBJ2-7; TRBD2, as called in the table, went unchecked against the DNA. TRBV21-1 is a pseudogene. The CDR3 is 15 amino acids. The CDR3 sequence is CASSHKPALLYEQYF. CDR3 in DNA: TGTGCCAGCAGTCACAAGCCGGCCCTCTTATACGAGCAGTACTTC.

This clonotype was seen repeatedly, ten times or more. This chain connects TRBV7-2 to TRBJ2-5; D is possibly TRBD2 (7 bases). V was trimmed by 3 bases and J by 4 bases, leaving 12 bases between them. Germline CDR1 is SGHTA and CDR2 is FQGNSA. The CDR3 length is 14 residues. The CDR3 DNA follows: TGTGCCAGCAGCTTGACGAGGGGGGGAGAGACCCAGTACTTC. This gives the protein CASSLTRGGETQYF.

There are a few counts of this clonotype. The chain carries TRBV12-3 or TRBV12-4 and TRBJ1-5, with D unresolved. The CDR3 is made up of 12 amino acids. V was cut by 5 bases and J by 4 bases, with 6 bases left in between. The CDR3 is CASSPRNQPQHF. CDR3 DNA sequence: TGTGCCAGCAGTCCGAGAAATCAGCCCCAGCATTTT.

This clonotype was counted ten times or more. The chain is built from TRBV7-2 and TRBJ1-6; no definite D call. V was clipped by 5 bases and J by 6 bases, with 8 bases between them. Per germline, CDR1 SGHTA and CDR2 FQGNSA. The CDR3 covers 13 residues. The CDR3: CASSPPSNSPLHF. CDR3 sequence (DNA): TGTGCCAGCAGCCCACCCTCTAATTCACCCCTCCACTTT.

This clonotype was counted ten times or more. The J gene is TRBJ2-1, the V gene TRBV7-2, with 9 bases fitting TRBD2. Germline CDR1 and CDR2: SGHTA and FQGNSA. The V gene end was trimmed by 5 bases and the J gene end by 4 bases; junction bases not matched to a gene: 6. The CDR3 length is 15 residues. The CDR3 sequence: CASSPGGRVYNEQFF. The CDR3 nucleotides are TGTGCCAGCAGCCCGGGCGGGAGGGTGTACAATGAGCAGTTCTTC.

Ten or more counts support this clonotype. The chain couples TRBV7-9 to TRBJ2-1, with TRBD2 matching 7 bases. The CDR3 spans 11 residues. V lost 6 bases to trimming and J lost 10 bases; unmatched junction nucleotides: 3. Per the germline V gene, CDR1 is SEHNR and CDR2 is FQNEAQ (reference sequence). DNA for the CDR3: TGTGCCAGCAGTTTCGGGGGGGAGCAGTTCTTC. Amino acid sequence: CASSFGGEQFF.

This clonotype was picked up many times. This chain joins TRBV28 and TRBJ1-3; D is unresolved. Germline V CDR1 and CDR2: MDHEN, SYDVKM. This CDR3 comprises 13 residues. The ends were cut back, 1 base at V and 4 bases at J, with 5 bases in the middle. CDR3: CASSLSGGNTIYF. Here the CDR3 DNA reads TGTGCCAGCAGTTTATCGGGCGGAAACACCATATATTTT.

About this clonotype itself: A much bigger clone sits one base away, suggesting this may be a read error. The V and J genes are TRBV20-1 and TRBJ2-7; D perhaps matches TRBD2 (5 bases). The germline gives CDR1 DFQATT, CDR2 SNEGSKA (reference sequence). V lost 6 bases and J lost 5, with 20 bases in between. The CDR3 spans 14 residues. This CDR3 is CSAGSRASPHEQYF. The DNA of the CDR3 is TGCAGTGCAGGATCTAGAGCTAGCCCCCACGAGCAGTACTTC.

The CDR3, as DNA: TGCGCCAGCAGCCAAGATCACGAGGGGTCCTACAATGAGCAGTTCTTC. Translation: CASSQDHEGSYNEQFF. This rearrangement joins TRBV4-3 to TRBJ2-1; D may be TRBD1 or TRBD2 (5 bases each). V shed 0 bases and J shed 1 base, with 10 bases lying between them. This CDR3 is built from 16 residues. From germline, CDR1 is LGHNA and CDR2 YSLEER.